This passage covers 7 T cell receptor beta chains from one sample sequenced in a study of T cell responses to AZD1222 COVID-19 vaccine. Profiling relied on immunoSEQ multiplex PCR, and the TCRdb table lists in-frame clones only, not all of them. This table has 130,000 to 150,000 clones, 86% appearing once. Sequencing was performed on peripheral blood, taken 28 days after the second AZD1222 dose. These receptors originate from an adult who received the AZD1222 COVID-19 vaccine.

Note on this clone: Different DNA sequences within this sample yield the same CDR3. The chain couples TRBV3-1 (or the pseudogene TRBV3-2) to TRBJ1-1, with D unresolved. Germline V CDR1 and CDR2: LGHDT, YNNKEL (reference sequence). The CDR3 runs to 13 residues. Trimming shortened V by 1 base and J by 5 bases, and 8 bases separated the two germline ends. Here the CDR3 reads CASSQVAGTEAFF. The CDR3 region has the DNA TGTGCCAGCAGCCAAGTGGCGGGTACTGAAGCTTTCTTT.

The chain employs TRBV4-2 and TRBJ2-7; D call uncertain. In germline, CDR1 is LGHNA, CDR2 YNFKEQ. With 4 bases removed from V and 2 bases from J, the gap between germline ends came to 15 bases. The CDR3 loop spans 15 amino acids. This chain's CDR3 is CASSPPGLGTYEQYF. CDR3 nucleotide sequence: TGTGCCAGCAGCCCACCAGGCCTAGGCACCTACGAGCAGTACTTC.

The chain is built from TRBV11-3 and TRBJ2-1, with 8 bases lining up with TRBD2. This CDR3 is built from 16 residues. Germline V CDR1 and CDR2: SGHNT, YENEEA. Trimming took 1 base from V and 4 from J; bases not matched to a gene: 6. The DNA for the CDR3 is TGTGCCAGCAGCTTAGTTGCCGGGGGGGCTTACAATGAGCAGTTCTTC. Residues: CASSLVAGGAYNEQFF.

Only one count was recorded for this clone. The genes are TRBV11-2 and TRBJ2-2; TRBD2 matches at 9 bases. The CDR3 contains 15 residues. V shed 5 bases, J shed 6 bases, and the junction held 7 bases outside the gene matches. CDR1 is SGHAT, CDR2 FQNNGV, per germline. In nucleotides, the CDR3 is TGTGCCAGCAGCCTCCGACTAGCGGACGCCGGGGAGCTGTTTTTT. Its translation is CASSLRLADAGELFF.

The rearrangement links TRBV14 to TRBJ2-1; 7 nucleotides line up with TRBD2. Germline-derived CDR1 and CDR2 are SGHDN and FVKESK. V gave up 2 bases and J gave up 8 bases; unmatched junction bases: 12. This CDR3 spans 16 amino acids. The CDR3 sequence is CASSQFSGLPTHEQFF. The DNA for the CDR3 is TGTGCCAGCAGCCAATTCTCGGGACTACCTACACATGAGCAGTTCTTC.

The chain uses TRBV30 and TRBJ2-2; D is unclear. The CDR3 has 13 residues. The germline V gene has CDR1 GTSNPN and CDR2 SVGIG (reference sequence). Trimming removed 0 bases at V and 6 bases at J, with 8 bases between. The CDR3 coding sequence is TGTGCCTGGAGTGTCCCTGTACCCGGGGAGCTGTTTTTT. Its protein is CAWSVPVPGELFF.

The genes are TRBV19 and TRBJ1-5; D is unclear. CDR3 length: 12 residues. With 7 bases removed from V and 7 bases from J, the gap between germline ends came to 11 bases. Germline CDR1 LNHDA, CDR2 SQIVND (reference sequence). The CDR3 loop reads CASTIPGQPQHF. The CDR3 DNA reads as TGTGCCAGTACAATACCTGGACAGCCCCAGCATTTT. Full variable domain (rest looked up from reference TRBV19 and TRBJ1-5): DGGITQSPKYLFRKEGQNVTLSCEQNLNHDAMYWYRQDPGQGLRLIYYSQIVNDFQKGDIAEGYSVSREKKESFPLTVTSAQKNPTAFYLCASTIPGQPQHFGDGTRLSIL.